The rows below give T cell receptor beta chains drawn from one sample of a study of beta chain features in type 1 diabetes. The assay was immunoSEQ multiplex PCR, and TCRdb's table has in-frame clones only and misses some. Of about 330,000 clones listed, roughly 9.6% are singletons. Sequenced sample: naive CD4+ T cells from blood. These receptors were obtained from a woman younger than 45 in good health. CDR3s include the opening cysteine and the closing phenylalanine or tryptophan. D genes are given only for firm matches. Not all rows give a size; the values are once, few, many and, for expanded clones, a class.

d_gene,abundance,j_gene,v_gene,CDR3nt,CDR3aa
TRBD2,few,TRBJ2-3,TRBV7-3,TGTGCCAGCAGCTCGCTAGCGGGACGCACAGATACGCAGTATTTT,CASSSLAGRTDTQYF
.,.,TRBJ2-7,TRBV14,TGTGCCAGCAGCGTGAGCTCCTACGAGCAGTACTTC,CASSVSSYEQYF
TRBD1,.,TRBJ1-5,TRBV6-6,TGTGCCAGCAGGGAACAGGGGGCAGATGGTCAGCCCCAGCATTTT,CASREQGADGQPQHF
TRBD1,few,TRBJ2-7,TRBV18,TGTGCCAGCTCAGCGGGGACAGGCCCCTACGAGCAGTACTTC,CASSAGTGPYEQYF
.,few,TRBJ2-1,TRBV29-1,TGCAGCGCACTCACGGCGGCCAATGAGCAGTTCTTC,CSALTAANEQFF
.,few,TRBJ2-1,TRBV7-9,TGTGCCAGCAGCTTAATGCAGGGCCCCTACAATGAGCAGTTCTTC,CASSLMQGPYNEQFF
.,few,TRBJ1-2,TRBV15,TGTGCCACCTCCACGGCCCTTAGCTTGACAGGATCGATTATGGACGGCTACACCTTC,CATSTALSLTGSIMDGYTF
.,few,TRBJ1-1,TRBV7-9,TGTGCCAGCAGCGTACAGGACGGTAACACTGAAGCTTTCTTT,CASSVQDGNTEAFF
TRBD1,.,TRBJ1-1,TRBV7-2,TGTGCCAGCAGCCTCCGGGACAGGGGAGGCACTGAAGCTTTCTTT,CASSLRDRGGTEAFF
TRBD1,.,TRBJ1-5,TRBV27,TGTGCCAGCAGTTCCGGGACAGGGTGGAATCAGCCCCAGCATTTT,CASSSGTGWNQPQHF
.,.,TRBJ2-7,TRBV4-1,TGCGCCAGCAGCCGGCTAGCGACCTACGAGCAGTACTTC,CASSRLATYEQYF
.,.,TRBJ1-2,TRBV6-6,TGTGCCAGCAGTTACTCGTGGGCAGAAGTCTATGGCTACACCTTC,CASSYSWAEVYGYTF
.,.,TRBJ2-1,TRBV5-4,TGTGCCAGCAGCACGGACAGGGGGCTAGCGGGAGTTAATGAGCAGTTCTTC,CASSTDRGLAGVNEQFF
.,.,TRBJ2-6,TRBV9,TGTGCCAGCAGCCCGAGAGGGGCGGGAATCGGCTCTGGGGCCAACGTCCTGACTTTC,CASSPRGAGIGSGANVLTF
TRBD1,.,TRBJ2-3,TRBV30,TGTGCCTGGAGTGTGAGCAGGGGGACAGATACGCAGTATTTT,CAWSVSRGTDTQYF
.,.,TRBJ1-2,TRBV19,TGTGCCAGTAGTATAGGACGGGGCTATGGCTACACCTTC,CASSIGRGYGYTF
.,few,TRBJ1-1,TRBV6-4,TGTGCCAGCAGTGAGGAGGGCGGCACTGAAGCTTTCTTT,CASSEEGGTEAFF
TRBD2,.,TRBJ2-2,TRBV28,TGTGCCAGCAGTCCAGGACTAGCGGGAAGGACCGGGGAGCTGTTTTTT,CASSPGLAGRTGELFF
.,few,TRBJ2-5,TRBV27,TGTGCCAGCAGTAAACAGCTATACCAAGAGACCCAGTACTTC,CASSKQLYQETQYF
TRBD1,.,TRBJ1-1,TRBV5-1,TGCGCCAGCAGTCAGACAGGGGGAAACACTGAAGCTTTCTTT,CASSQTGGNTEAFF
.,.,TRBJ2-7,TRBV19,TGTGCCAGTAGTATTGGCCAGGCATTCTCCTACGAGCAGTACTTC,CASSIGQAFSYEQYF
.,few,TRBJ1-1,TRBV7-9,TGTGCCAGCAGCCCTGGGGCGAACACTGAAGCTTTCTTT,CASSPGANTEAFF
TRBD2,few,TRBJ2-1,TRBV4-3,TGCGCCAGCAGCCAAGTCCCAGCGGGAGTTCTCAATGAGCAGTTCTTC,CASSQVPAGVLNEQFF
.,.,TRBJ2-5,TRBV29-1,TGCAGCTCTCTAGTGCGGGAAGAGACCCAGTACTTC,CSSLVREETQYF
.,.,TRBJ2-3,TRBV2,TGTGCCAGCAGTGAAAGAGAGGAAGATACGCAGTATTTT,CASSEREEDTQYF
TRBD1,few,TRBJ2-7,TRBV19,TGTGCCAGTAGTCGAATCCGGGACAGAACCTACGAGCAGTACTTC,CASSRIRDRTYEQYF
.,.,TRBJ2-7,TRBV10-3,TGTGCCATCAGTGAGGGGACACCTACCTACGAGCAGTACTTC,CAISEGTPTYEQYF
.,.,TRBJ2-5,TRBV18,TGTGCCAGCTCACCAGAGTTAAAGACCCAGTACTTC,CASSPELKTQYF
TRBD2,.,TRBJ2-1,TRBV28,TGTGCCAGCAGTTTGGGACTAGCGGGAGCCTTAGGGGAGCAGTTCTTC,CASSLGLAGALGEQFF
.,.,TRBJ1-1,TRBV7-2,TGTGCCAGCAGCTCACGGACGGGAGTGAACACTGAAGCTTTCTTT,CASSSRTGVNTEAFF
TRBD2,once,TRBJ2-3,TRBV19,TGTGCCAGTAGTCGACTAGCGGGAGTCTTAACAGATACGCAGTATTTT,CASSRLAGVLTDTQYF
TRBD2,.,TRBJ2-1,TRBV28,TGTGCCGCGAAGACTAGCGGGAAAGTCAATGAGCAGTTCTTC,CAAKTSGKVNEQFF
TRBD2,few,TRBJ2-5,TRBV10-2,TGCGCCAGCATTGCGGGAGGCGGAGAGACCCAGTACTTC,CASIAGGGETQYF
TRBD1,.,TRBJ1-2,TRBV30,TGTGCCTGGAGTCGGACAGGAAACTATGGCTACACCTTC,CAWSRTGNYGYTF
.,few,TRBJ2-2,TRBV5-6,TGTGCCAGCAGCCATGACTACCTAGGAGGGGAGCTGTTTTTT,CASSHDYLGGELFF
TRBD1,few,TRBJ1-5,TRBV6-5,TGTGCCAGCAGAGCCGGGACAGGGAATCAGCCCCAGCATTTT,CASRAGTGNQPQHF
TRBD2,few,TRBJ2-5,TRBV28,TGTGCCAGCAGTTTAAGTGGACTAGCAATCGAGACCCAGTACTTC,CASSLSGLAIETQYF
.,few,TRBJ2-5,TRBV5-1,TGCGCCAGCGCCCGAGGACCCAGGGGTGTGGAGACCCAGTACTTC,CASARGPRGVETQYF
.,.,TRBJ2-2,TRBV9,TGTGCCAGCAGCCTCGAGGGGGAGACGGGGGAGCTGTTTTTT,CASSLEGETGELFF
.,few,TRBJ1-3,TRBV28,TGTGCCAGCAGTATTACTGGAAACACCATATATTTT,CASSITGNTIYF
TRBD1,.,TRBJ1-1,TRBV5-1,TGCGCCAGCAGACCCGTCGACAGGGGAAACACTGAAGCTTTCTTT,CASRPVDRGNTEAFF
.,few,TRBJ1-4,TRBV2,TGTGCCAGCAGCCCCGACGGGGCAACTAATGAAAAACTGTTTTTT,CASSPDGATNEKLFF
.,few,TRBJ1-1,TRBV18,TGTGCCAGCTCCCAATCCCAGACAGCAGGTGAAGCTTTCTTT,CASSQSQTAGEAFF
.,.,TRBJ1-1,TRBV5-1,TGCGCCAGCAGCTTGTGGACAGTCAAGAACACTGAAGCTTTCTTT,CASSLWTVKNTEAFF
TRBD1,.,TRBJ1-5,TRBV9,TGTGCCAGCAGCGAGAGTGGGACAGGGATACAGCCCCAGCATTTT,CASSESGTGIQPQHF
TRBD2,.,TRBJ2-1,TRBV5-4,TGTGCCAGCAGCTCCGAGACTAGCGCCAATGAGCAGTTCTTC,CASSSETSANEQFF
.,few,TRBJ2-2,TRBV18,TGTGCCAGCTCACCGAGGGAGGGGGACACCGGGGAGCTGTTTTTT,CASSPREGDTGELFF
TRBD2,.,TRBJ2-1,TRBV6-5,TGTGCCAGCAGTTATAGCGGGAGTATCAATGAGCAGTTCTTC,CASSYSGSINEQFF
TRBD2,.,TRBJ2-5,TRBV7-3,TGTGCCAGCAGCTTAGCGGGAGGGCCGGGGTACTTC,CASSLAGGPGYF
.,few,TRBJ1-5,TRBV30,TGTGCCTGGAGTGTTGGGGGGGGCAATCAGCCCCAGCATTTT,CAWSVGGGNQPQHF
.,few,TRBJ1-1,TRBV19,TGTGCCAGTCGCTCGGACAGAGACTCGGAAGCTTTCTTT,CASRSDRDSEAFF
TRBD2,.,TRBJ2-3,TRBV2,TGTGCCAGCAGAAGCGGGGCAGATACGCAGTATTTT,CASRSGADTQYF